This T cell receptor beta chain was observed in a study of CXCR3-negative and CXCR3-positive naive CD8 T cells. Points on this clonotype: Its specificity is not known.

A CD45RO-CCR7+CD27+CD95- phenotype identified naive CD8+ T cells. From germline, CDR1 is SEHNR and CDR2 FQNEAQ (reference sequence). This CDR3 spans 16 amino acids. cDNA libraries for TRB were generated by 5' RACE incorporating UMI labels. After re-calling the 5' RACE reads, TCRdb lists one entry per CDR3 protein, DNA absent. Its table records around 95,000 distinct CDR3 sequences. Study-wide points: TRB CDR3s were more hydrophobic in CXCR3-positive than in CXCR3-negative naive cells. Memory, not naive, CXCR3-negative and CXCR3-positive cells differed in TRBV-TRBJ usage. In both naive subsets diversity was comparably high, whereas memory CD8+ cells showed much lower diversity. CD5 surface expression was similar among naive subsets, and TCR strength was estimated by inference from TRB CDR3 properties.

The receptor comes from a human donor in good health. Some clones in this sample may be carry-over from other donors' samples. The source material was naive CXCR3+ CD8+ T cells from blood. Subset given: CD45RO-CCR7+CD27+CD95- naive CD8+ T cells expressing CXCR3 (TNR3+). The rearrangement links TRBV7-9 to TRBJ2-1. CDR3 sequence: CASNQYRGTPYNEQFF.